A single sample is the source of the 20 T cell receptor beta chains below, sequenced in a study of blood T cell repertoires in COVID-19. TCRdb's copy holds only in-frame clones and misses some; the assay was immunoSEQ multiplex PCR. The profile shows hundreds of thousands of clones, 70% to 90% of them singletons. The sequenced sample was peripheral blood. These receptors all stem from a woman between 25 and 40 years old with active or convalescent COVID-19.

The CDR3 region is CASSVGMEGWTEAFF. In nucleotides, the CDR3 is TGTGCCAGCAGCGTAGGGATGGAGGGGTGGACTGAAGCTTTCTTT. The chain employs TRBV9 and TRBJ1-1, with D possibly matching TRBD1 (5 bases). The CDR3 contains 15 residues. Germline CDR1 reads SGDLS; CDR2 reads YYNGEE. The V end lost 0 bases, the J end lost 5 bases, and 14 bases lay between the germline ends.

CDR3 nucleotides: TGCGCCAGCAGCCAAGAACTAGCGGGTGCCTACGAGCAGTACTTC. It translates to CASSQELAGAYEQYF. V and J are TRBV4-1 and TRBJ2-7; 9 positions agree with TRBD2. The CDR3 length is 15 residues. Germline loops: CDR1 MGHRA, CDR2 YSYEKL. V trimming: 0 bases; J trimming: 2 bases; junction bases outside the gene matches: 2.

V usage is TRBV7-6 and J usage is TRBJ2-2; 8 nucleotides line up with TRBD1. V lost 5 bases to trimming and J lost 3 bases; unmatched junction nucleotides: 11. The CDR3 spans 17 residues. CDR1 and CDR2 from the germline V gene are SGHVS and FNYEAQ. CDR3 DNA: TGTGCCAGCAGCCTCCCGGGTAGGACAGGGTACACCGGGGAGCTGTTTTTT. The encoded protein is CASSLPGRTGYTGELFF.

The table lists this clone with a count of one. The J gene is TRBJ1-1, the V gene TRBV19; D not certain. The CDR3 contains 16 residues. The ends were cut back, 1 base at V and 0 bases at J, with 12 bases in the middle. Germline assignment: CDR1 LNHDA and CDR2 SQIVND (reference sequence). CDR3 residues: CASSIVFGALNTEAFF. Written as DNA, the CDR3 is TGTGCCAGTAGTATAGTGTTCGGTGCTCTGAACACTGAAGCTTTCTTT.

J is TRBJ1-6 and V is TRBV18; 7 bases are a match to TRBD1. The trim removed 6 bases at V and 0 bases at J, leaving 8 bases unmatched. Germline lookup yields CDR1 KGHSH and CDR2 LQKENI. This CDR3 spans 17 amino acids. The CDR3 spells CASSSTGDSSYNSPLHF. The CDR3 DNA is TGTGCCAGCTCGTCCACAGGGGATAGCTCCTATAATTCACCCCTCCACTTT.

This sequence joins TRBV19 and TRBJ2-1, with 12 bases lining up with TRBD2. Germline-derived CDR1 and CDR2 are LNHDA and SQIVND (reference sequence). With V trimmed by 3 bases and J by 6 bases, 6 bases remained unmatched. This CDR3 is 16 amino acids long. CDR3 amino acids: CASSMPSGGAGNEQFF. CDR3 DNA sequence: TGTGCCAGTAGTATGCCTAGCGGGGGGGCTGGCAATGAGCAGTTCTTC.

The CDR3 coding sequence is TGTGCCAGCTCCCCCGCCGGAGGGAGGGTGAACACTGAAGCTTTCTTT. Its translation is CASSPAGGRVNTEAFF. The gene calls are TRBV18 and TRBJ1-1; D not certain. Trimming shortened V by 6 bases and J by 0 bases, and 17 bases separated the two germline ends. This CDR3 has 16 amino acids. Germline assignment: CDR1 KGHSH and CDR2 LQKENI.

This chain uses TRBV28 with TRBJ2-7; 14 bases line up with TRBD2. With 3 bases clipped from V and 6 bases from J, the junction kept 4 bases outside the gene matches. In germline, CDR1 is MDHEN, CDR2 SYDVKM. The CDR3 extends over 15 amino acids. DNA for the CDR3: TGTGCCAGCAGTTTTGGGACTAGCGGGAGTGTCGAGCAGTACTTC. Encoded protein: CASSFGTSGSVEQYF.

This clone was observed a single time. The CDR3 reads CASSMDREEIGYSQPQHF. CDR3 bases: TGTGCCAGTAGTATGGACAGGGAAGAAATCGGGTATAGTCAGCCCCAGCATTTT. The chain combines TRBV19 with TRBJ1-5, with TRBD1 matching over 8 bases. The germline V gene encodes CDR1 LNHDA and CDR2 SQIVND (reference sequence). The CDR3 runs to 18 residues. With V trimmed by 3 bases and J by 6 bases, 16 bases remained unmatched. Looking up the rest from reference TRBV19 and TRBJ1-5 gives the full variable domain: DGGITQSPKYLFRKEGQNVTLSCEQNLNHDAMYWYRQDPGQGLRLIYYSQIVNDFQKGDIAEGYSVSREKKESFPLTVTSAQKNPTAFYLCASSMDREEIGYSQPQHFGDGTRLSIL.

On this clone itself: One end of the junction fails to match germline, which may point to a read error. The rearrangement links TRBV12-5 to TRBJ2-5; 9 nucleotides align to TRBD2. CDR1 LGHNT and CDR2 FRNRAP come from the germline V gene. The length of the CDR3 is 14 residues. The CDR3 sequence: CASGLVPLRASGDF. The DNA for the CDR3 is TGTGCTAGTGGTTTGGTACCCCTCCGGGCTAGCGGGGACTTC.

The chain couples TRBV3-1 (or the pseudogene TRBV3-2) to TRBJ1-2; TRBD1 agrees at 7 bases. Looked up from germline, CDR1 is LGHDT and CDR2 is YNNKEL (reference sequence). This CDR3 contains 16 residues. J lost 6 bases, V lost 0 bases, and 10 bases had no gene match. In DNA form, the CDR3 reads TGTGCCAGCAGCCAAGAATCCCGGGACAGCCTTAATGGCTACACCTTC. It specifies CASSQESRDSLNGYTF.

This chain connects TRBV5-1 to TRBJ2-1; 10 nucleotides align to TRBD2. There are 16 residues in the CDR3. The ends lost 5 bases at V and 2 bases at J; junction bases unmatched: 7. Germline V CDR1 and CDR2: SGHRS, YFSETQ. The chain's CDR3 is CASSVGTSVTYNEQFF. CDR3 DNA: TGCGCCAGCAGTGTTGGGACTAGCGTCACCTACAATGAGCAGTTCTTC. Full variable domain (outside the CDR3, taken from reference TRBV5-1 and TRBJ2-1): KAGVTQTPRYLIKTRGQQVTLSCSPISGHRSVSWYQQTPGQGLQFLFEYFSETQRNKGNFPGRFSGRQFSNSRSEMNVSTLELGDSALYLCASSVGTSVTYNEQFFGPGTRLTVL.

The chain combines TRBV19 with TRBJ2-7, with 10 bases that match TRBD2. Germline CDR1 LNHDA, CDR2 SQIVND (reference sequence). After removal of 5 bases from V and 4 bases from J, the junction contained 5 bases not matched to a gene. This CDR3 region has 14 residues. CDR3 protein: CASSWLAGDYEQYF. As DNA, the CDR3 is TGTGCCAGTAGTTGGCTAGCGGGGGATTACGAGCAGTACTTC.

CDR3 sequence: CASSLTINSGNTIYF. The CDR3 DNA follows: TGTGCCAGCAGCTTGACAATAAACTCTGGAAACACCATATATTTT. V and J are TRBV7-9 and TRBJ1-3; D is uncertain. V was cut by 3 bases and J by 0 bases, with 9 bases left in between. CDR3 length: 15 amino acids. CDR1 and CDR2 (germline): SEHNR, FQNEAQ (reference sequence).

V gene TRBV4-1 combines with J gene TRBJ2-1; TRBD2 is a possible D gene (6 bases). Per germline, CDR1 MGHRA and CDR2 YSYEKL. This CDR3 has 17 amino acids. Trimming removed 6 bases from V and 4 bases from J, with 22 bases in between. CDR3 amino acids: CASRDQAGGAGYNEQFF. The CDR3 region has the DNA TGCGCCAGCAGAGATCAGGCCGGCGGGGCTGGTTACAATGAGCAGTTCTTC.

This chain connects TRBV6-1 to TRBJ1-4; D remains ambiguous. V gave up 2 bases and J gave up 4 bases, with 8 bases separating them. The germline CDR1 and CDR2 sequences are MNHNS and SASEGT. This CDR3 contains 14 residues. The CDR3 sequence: CASSERRSNEKLFF. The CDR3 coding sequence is TGTGCCAGCAGTGAAAGACGGAGTAATGAAAAACTGTTTTTT.

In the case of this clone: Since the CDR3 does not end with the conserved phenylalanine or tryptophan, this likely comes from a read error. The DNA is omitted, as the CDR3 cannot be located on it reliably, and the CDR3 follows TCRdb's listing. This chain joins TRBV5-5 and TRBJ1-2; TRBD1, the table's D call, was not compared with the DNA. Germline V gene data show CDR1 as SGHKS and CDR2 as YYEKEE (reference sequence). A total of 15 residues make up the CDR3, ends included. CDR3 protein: CASSLAAGLQGPMAG.

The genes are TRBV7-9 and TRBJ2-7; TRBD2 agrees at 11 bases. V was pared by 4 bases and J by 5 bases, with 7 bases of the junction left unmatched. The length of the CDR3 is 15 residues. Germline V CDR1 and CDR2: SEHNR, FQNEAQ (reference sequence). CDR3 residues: CASSYVLAGEDEQYF. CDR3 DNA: TGTGCCAGCAGCTACGTACTAGCGGGGGAAGACGAGCAGTACTTC. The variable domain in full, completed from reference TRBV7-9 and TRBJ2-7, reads DTGVSQNPRHKITKRGQNVTFRCDPISEHNRLYWYRQTLGQGPEFLTYFQNEAQLEKSRLLSDRFSAERPKGSFSTLEIQRTEQGDSAMYLCASSYVLAGEDEQYFGPGTRLTVT.

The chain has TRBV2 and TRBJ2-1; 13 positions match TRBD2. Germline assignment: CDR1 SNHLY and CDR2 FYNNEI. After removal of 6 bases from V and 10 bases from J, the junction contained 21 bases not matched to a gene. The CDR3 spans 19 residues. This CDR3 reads CASSNPRGLAGVLRVEQFF. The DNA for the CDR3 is TGTGCCAGCAGCAACCCGAGAGGACTAGCGGGAGTTCTTAGGGTGGAGCAGTTCTTC.

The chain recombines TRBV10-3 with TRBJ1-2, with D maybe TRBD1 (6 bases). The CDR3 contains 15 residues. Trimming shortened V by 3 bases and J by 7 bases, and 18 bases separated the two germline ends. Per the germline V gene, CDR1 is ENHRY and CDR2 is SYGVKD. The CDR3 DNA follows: TGTGCCATCAGTGAAAGTGGGCAGGGGAGCGGTGGCTACACCTTC. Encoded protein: CAISESGQGSGGYTF.